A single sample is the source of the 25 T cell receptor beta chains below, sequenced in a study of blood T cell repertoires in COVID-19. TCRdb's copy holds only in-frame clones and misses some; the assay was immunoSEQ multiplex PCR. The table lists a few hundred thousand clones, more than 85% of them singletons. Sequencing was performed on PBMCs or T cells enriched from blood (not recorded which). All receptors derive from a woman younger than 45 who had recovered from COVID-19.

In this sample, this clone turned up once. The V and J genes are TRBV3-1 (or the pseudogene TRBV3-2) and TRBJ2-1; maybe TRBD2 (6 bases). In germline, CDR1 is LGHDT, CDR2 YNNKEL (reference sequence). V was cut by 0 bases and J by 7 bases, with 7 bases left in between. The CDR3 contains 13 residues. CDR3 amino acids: CASSQDGGNEQFF. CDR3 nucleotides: TGTGCCAGCAGCCAAGATGGGGGGAATGAGCAGTTCTTC.

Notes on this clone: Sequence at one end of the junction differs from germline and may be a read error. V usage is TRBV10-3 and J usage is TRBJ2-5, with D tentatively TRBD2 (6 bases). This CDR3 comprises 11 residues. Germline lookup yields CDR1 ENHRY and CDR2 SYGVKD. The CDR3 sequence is CPGVVQETQYF. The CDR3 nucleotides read TGCCCGGGGGTCGTCCAAGAGACCCAGTACTTC.

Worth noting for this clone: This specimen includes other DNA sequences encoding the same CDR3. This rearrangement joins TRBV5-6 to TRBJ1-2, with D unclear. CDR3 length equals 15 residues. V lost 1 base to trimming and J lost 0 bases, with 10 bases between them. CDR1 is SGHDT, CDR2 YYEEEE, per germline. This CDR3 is CASSLYGNPNYGYTF. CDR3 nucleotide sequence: TGTGCCAGCAGCTTGTACGGGAATCCTAACTATGGCTACACCTTC.

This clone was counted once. CDR3 region: CSAQGKDYGYTF. Here the CDR3 DNA reads TGCAGCGCACAGGGAAAGGACTATGGCTACACCTTC. The chain is built from TRBV29-1 and TRBJ1-2, with a tentative D call TRBD1 (6 bases). The CDR3 covers 12 residues. The V and J ends lost 7 bases and 3 bases respectively, with 12 bases between them. The germline V gene has CDR1 SQVTM and CDR2 ANQGSEA.

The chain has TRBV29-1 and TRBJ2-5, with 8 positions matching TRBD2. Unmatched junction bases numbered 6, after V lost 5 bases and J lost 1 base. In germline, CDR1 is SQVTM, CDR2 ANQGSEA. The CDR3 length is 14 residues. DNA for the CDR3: TGCAGCGTTATTGAGAGCGGGGGCCAAGAGACCCAGTACTTC. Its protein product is CSVIESGGQETQYF.

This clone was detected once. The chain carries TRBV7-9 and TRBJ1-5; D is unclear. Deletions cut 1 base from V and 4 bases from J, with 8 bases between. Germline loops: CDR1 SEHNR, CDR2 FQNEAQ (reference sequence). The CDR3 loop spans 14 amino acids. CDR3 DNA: TGTGCCAGCAGCTTAGGGAGCGGGAATCAGCCCCAGCATTTT. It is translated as CASSLGSGNQPQHF.

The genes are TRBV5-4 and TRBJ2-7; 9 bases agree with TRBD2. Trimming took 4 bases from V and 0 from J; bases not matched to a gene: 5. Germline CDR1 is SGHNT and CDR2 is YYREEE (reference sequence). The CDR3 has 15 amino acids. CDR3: CASSQTSGLSYEQYF. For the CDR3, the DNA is TGTGCCAGCAGCCAGACTAGCGGCCTCTCCTACGAGCAGTACTTC.

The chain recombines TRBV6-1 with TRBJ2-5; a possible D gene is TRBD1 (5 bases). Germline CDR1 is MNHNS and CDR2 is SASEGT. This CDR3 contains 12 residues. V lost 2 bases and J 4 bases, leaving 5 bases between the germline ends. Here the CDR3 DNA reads TGTGCCAGCAGTGAACAGGGAGAGACCCAGTACTTC. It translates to CASSEQGETQYF.

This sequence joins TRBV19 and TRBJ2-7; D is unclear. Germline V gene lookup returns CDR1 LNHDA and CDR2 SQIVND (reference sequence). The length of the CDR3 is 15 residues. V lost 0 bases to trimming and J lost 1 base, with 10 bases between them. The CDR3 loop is CASSIDLGESYEQYF. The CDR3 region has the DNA TGTGCCAGTAGTATAGATCTGGGCGAGTCCTACGAGCAGTACTTC.

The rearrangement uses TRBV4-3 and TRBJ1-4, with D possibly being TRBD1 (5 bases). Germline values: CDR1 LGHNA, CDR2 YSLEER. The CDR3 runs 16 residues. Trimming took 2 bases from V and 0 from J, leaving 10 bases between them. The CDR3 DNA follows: TGCGCCAGCAGCCAAACCCAGACAGCAACTAATGAAAAACTGTTTTTT. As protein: CASSQTQTATNEKLFF.

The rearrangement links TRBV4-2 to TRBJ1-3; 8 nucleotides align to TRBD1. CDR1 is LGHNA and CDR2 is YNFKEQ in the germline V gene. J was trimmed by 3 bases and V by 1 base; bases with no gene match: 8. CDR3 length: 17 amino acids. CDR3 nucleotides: TGTGCCAGCAGCCAAGCCTCGACAGGGGTTCGTGGAAACACCATATATTTT. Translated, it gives CASSQASTGVRGNTIYF.

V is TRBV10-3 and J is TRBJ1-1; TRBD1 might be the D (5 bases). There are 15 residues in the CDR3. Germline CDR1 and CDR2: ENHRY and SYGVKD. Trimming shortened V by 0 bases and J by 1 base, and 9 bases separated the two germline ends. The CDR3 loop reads CAISESRGGNTEAFF. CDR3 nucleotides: TGTGCCATCAGTGAGTCGCGGGGGGGGAACACTGAAGCTTTCTTT.

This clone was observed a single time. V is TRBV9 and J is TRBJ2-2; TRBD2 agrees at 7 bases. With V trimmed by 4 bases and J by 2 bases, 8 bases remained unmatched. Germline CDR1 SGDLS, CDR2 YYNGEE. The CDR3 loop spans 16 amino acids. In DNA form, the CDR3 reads TGTGCCAGCAGCCAGGGAGGGGCAGCAAACACCGGGGAGCTGTTTTTT. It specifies CASSQGGAANTGELFF.

The CDR3 loop is CASSQDYGRSYEQYF. CDR3 coding DNA: TGCGCCAGCAGCCAAGATTATGGCAGGTCCTACGAGCAGTACTTC. The gene calls are TRBV4-1 and TRBJ2-7; the D is unclear. V lost 0 bases and J 1 base, leaving 10 bases between the germline ends. The CDR3 runs 15 residues. Per germline, CDR1 MGHRA and CDR2 YSYEKL.

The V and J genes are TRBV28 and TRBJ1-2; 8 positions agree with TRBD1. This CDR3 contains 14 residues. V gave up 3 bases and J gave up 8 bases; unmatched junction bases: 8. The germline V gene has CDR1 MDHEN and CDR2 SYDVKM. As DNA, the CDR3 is TGTGCCAGCAGTTTGGGTGGACAGGGAGGCGGCTACACCTTC. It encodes CASSLGGQGGGYTF.

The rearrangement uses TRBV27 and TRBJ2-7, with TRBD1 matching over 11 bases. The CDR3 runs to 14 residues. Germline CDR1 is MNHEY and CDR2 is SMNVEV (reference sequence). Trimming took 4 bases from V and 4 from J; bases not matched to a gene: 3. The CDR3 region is CASSYRDRGYEQYF. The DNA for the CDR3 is TGTGCCAGCAGTTACCGGGACAGGGGGTACGAGCAGTACTTC.

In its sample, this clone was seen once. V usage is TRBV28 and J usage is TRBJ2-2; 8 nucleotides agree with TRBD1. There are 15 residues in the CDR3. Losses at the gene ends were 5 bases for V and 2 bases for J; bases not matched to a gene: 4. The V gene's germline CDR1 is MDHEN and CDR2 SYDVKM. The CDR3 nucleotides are TGTGCCAGCAGTCGCGACAGGGGAAACACCGGGGAGCTGTTTTTT. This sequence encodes CASSRDRGNTGELFF.

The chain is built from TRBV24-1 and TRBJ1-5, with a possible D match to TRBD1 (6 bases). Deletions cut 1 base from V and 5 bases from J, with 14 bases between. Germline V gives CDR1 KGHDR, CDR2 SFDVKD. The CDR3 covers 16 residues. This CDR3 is CATSDFGQWGDQPQHF. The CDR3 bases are TGTGCCACCAGTGATTTCGGACAGTGGGGTGATCAGCCCCAGCATTTT.

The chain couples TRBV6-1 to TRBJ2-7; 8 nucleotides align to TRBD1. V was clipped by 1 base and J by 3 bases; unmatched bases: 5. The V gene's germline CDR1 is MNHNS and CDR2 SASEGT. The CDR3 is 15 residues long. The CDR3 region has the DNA TGTGCCAGCAGTGAAGGACGGACAGGGTTCTACGAGCAGTACTTC. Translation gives CASSEGRTGFYEQYF.

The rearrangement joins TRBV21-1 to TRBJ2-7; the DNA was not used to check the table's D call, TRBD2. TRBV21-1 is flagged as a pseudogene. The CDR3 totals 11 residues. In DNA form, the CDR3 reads TGTGCCAGCAACTCATCCGTCGAGCAGTACTTC. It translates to CASNSSVEQYF.

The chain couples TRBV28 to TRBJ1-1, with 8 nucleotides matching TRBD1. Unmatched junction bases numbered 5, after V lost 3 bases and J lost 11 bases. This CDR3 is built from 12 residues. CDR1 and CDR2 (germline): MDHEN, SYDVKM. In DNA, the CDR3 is TGTGCCAGCAGTTTCAGGGGGCAGTTTGCTTTCTTT. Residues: CASSFRGQFAFF. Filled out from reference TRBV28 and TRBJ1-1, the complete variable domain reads DVKVTQSSRYLVKRTGEKVFLECVQDMDHENMFWYRQDPGLGLRLIYFSYDVKMKEKGDIPEGYSVSREKKERFSLILESASTNQTSMYLCASSFRGQFAFFGQGTRLTVV.

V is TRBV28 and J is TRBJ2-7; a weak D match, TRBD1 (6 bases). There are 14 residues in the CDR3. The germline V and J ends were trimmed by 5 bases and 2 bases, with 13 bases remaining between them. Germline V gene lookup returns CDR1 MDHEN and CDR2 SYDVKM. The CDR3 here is CASSPGQRTYEQYF. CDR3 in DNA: TGTGCCAGCAGTCCGGGACAAAGAACCTACGAGCAGTACTTC.

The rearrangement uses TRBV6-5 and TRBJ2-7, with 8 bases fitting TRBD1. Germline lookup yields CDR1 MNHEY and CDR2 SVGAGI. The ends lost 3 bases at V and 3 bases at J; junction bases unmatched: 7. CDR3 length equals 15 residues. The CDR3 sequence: CASSYPHTGGYEQYF. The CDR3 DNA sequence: TGTGCCAGCAGTTATCCCCACACAGGGGGCTACGAGCAGTACTTC.

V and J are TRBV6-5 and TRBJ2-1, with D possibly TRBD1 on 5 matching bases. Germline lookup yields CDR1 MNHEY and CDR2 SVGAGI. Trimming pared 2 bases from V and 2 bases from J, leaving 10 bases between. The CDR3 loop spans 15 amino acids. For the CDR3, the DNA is TGTGCCAGCAGTTACGGGCAGGGCGCCTACAATGAGCAGTTCTTC. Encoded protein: CASSYGQGAYNEQFF.

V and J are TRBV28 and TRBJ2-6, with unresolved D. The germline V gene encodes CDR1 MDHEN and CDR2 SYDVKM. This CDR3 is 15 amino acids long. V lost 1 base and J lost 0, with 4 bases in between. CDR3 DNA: TGTGCCAGCAGTTTATCGGGCTCTGGGGCCAACGTCCTGACTTTC. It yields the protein CASSLSGSGANVLTF. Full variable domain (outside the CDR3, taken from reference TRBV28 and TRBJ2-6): DVKVTQSSRYLVKRTGEKVFLECVQDMDHENMFWYRQDPGLGLRLIYFSYDVKMKEKGDIPEGYSVSREKKERFSLILESASTNQTSMYLCASSLSGSGANVLTFGAGSRLTVL.